The clone carrying this T cell receptor beta chain was seen only once. The antigen remains unidentified. The length of the CDR3 is 13 residues. Per germline, CDR1 SGHAT and CDR2 FQNNGV. Trimming stripped 0 bases from V and 8 bases from J, with 10 bases between. This sample stems from a study of T cell repertoires and HLA-DP antigens. Assay: immunoSEQ multiplex PCR; the TCRdb copy retains only in-frame clones and omits some. In the table there are over 60,000 clones, roughly 78% of which are singletons. The source is a man in his 60s in good health and CMV-seronegative. The specimen was CD4+ T cells from PBMCs. This rearrangement joins TRBV11-2 to TRBJ1-2; D is undetermined. The CDR3 protein is CASSLEGRTGYTF. DNA of the CDR3: TGTGCCAGCAGCTTAGAGGGAAGGACCGGCTACACCTTC.